The 18 T cell receptor beta chains below were found in one sample sequenced in a study of memory CD4+ T cells and cytomegalovirus serostatus. The sort gate was single viable CD3+CD4+CD8-CD45RO+ cells for memory CD4+ T cells. Profiling relied on immunoSEQ multiplex PCR, and the TCRdb table lists in-frame clones only, not all of them. The table records about 50,000 clones, 82% of them present only once. Sequenced material: memory CD4+ T cells from blood. The receptors originated from an adult in good health and CMV-seronegative.

This chain connects TRBV5-1 to TRBJ2-1, with a possible D match to TRBD1 (5 bases). The V gene's germline CDR1 is SGHRS and CDR2 YFSETQ. Trimming took 0 bases from V and 2 from J, leaving 6 bases between them. The CDR3 has 14 residues. CDR3 sequence reads: CASSLVGAYNEQFF. Here the CDR3 DNA reads TGCGCCAGCAGCTTGGTAGGGGCCTACAATGAGCAGTTCTTC. Drawing the rest from reference TRBV5-1 and TRBJ2-1, the complete variable domain is KAGVTQTPRYLIKTRGQQVTLSCSPISGHRSVSWYQQTPGQGLQFLFEYFSETQRNKGNFPGRFSGRQFSNSRSEMNVSTLELGDSALYLCASSLVGAYNEQFFGPGTRLTVL.

The chain carries TRBV27 and TRBJ2-4; D remains unclear. V lost 7 bases to trimming and J lost 4 bases, with 14 bases between them. The germline gives CDR1 MNHEY, CDR2 SMNVEV (reference sequence). The CDR3 spans 14 residues. The CDR3 DNA follows: TGTGCCAGCAAAACTTATGACGCAAAAAACATTCAGTACTTC. Residues: CASKTYDAKNIQYF.

The V call is TRBV28, the J call TRBJ2-5; D perhaps matches TRBD2 (6 bases). This CDR3 contains 14 residues. V was shortened by 5 bases and J by 5 bases, with 15 bases between the two germline ends. Germline V gene lookup returns CDR1 MDHEN and CDR2 SYDVKM. CDR3 nucleotide sequence: TGTGCCAGCAGTGGAACCGGCGGGGCGGAGACCCAGTACTTC. This translates into CASSGTGGAETQYF. Full variable domain (rest looked up from reference TRBV28 and TRBJ2-5): DVKVTQSSRYLVKRTGEKVFLECVQDMDHENMFWYRQDPGLGLRLIYFSYDVKMKEKGDIPEGYSVSREKKERFSLILESASTNQTSMYLCASSGTGGAETQYFGPGTRLLVL.

The V gene is TRBV19, the J gene TRBJ1-1; D gene unclear. CDR1 and CDR2 from the germline V gene are LNHDA and SQIVND (reference sequence). V was shortened by 0 bases and J by 0 bases, with 5 bases between the two germline ends. This CDR3 spans 14 amino acids. The CDR3 protein is CASSIDGVNTEAFF. The CDR3 nucleotides read TGTGCCAGTAGTATAGACGGGGTGAACACTGAAGCTTTCTTT.

This clone came up once. The CDR3 nucleotides are TGTGCCAGCAGTCCAGGGGACACAGATACGCAGTATTTT. Translating it yields CASSPGDTDTQYF. The gene calls are TRBV28 and TRBJ2-3, with D tentatively TRBD1 (6 bases). Germline CDR1 and CDR2: MDHEN and SYDVKM. This CDR3 spans 13 amino acids. V was clipped by 5 bases and J by 2 bases, with 8 bases between them.

For the CDR3, the DNA is TGTGCCAGCAGCCTCCGGACAGGGATGGGTAACTATGGCTACACCTTC. Translation gives CASSLRTGMGNYGYTF. The chain links TRBV5-6 to TRBJ1-2; 8 bases are a match to TRBD1. The germline V gene encodes CDR1 SGHDT and CDR2 YYEEEE. The CDR3 has 16 residues. J lost 1 base, V lost 4 bases, and 9 bases had no gene match.

This clone appeared once. The rearrangement uses TRBV5-1 and TRBJ2-5, with a possible D match to TRBD1 (6 bases). Trimming took off 0 bases at V and 2 bases at J, with 14 bases between the two ends. The germline V gene has CDR1 SGHRS and CDR2 YFSETQ. CDR3 length: 16 amino acids. The CDR3 DNA is TGCGCCAGCAGCTTGGAAGGCAGGGGTCTACAAGAGACCCAGTACTTC. It translates to CASSLEGRGLQETQYF.

This chain links TRBV9 with TRBJ2-5, with 8 bases fitting TRBD1. V was clipped by 4 bases and J by 3 bases; unmatched bases: 14. The CDR3 length is 17 residues. From germline, CDR1 is SGDLS and CDR2 YYNGEE. The CDR3 region is CASSLHDRGKGKETQYF. The DNA of the CDR3 is TGTGCCAGCAGCCTCCATGACAGGGGAAAAGGAAAAGAGACCCAGTACTTC.

This clone occurred a few times. This chain connects TRBV27 to TRBJ2-7; possible D gene TRBD2, 7 bases. CDR1 MNHEY and CDR2 SMNVEV come from the germline V gene (reference sequence). V was shortened by 3 bases and J by 0 bases, with 12 bases between the two germline ends. This CDR3 is 15 amino acids long. The CDR3 DNA sequence: TGTGCCAGCAGTTTGAAGGGGGGGGCCTCCTACGAGCAGTACTTC. This sequence encodes CASSLKGGASYEQYF.

The rearrangement joins TRBV11-2 to TRBJ2-4; 7 bases fit TRBD1. V was pared by 5 bases and J by 1 base, with 8 bases of the junction left unmatched. This CDR3 is built from 16 residues. The germline gives CDR1 SGHAT, CDR2 FQNNGV. This CDR3 is CASSPRQGSAKNIQYF. CDR3 in DNA: TGTGCCAGCAGCCCTAGACAGGGATCGGCCAAAAACATTCAGTACTTC.

Here the CDR3 reads CASSARTSQGRTDTQYF. The CDR3, as DNA: TGTGCCAGCAGCGCCCGGACTAGTCAAGGGCGCACAGATACGCAGTATTTT. The rearrangement links TRBV7-2 to TRBJ2-3, with 7 bases aligning to TRBD2. The length of the CDR3 is 17 residues. From germline, CDR1 is SGHTA and CDR2 FQGNSA. Trimming at V came to 5 bases and at J to 1 base, leaving 12 bases not matched to a gene.

The J gene is TRBJ2-3, the V gene TRBV5-1; 7 bases are shared with TRBD2. The CDR3 covers 14 residues. V was clipped by 2 bases and J by 4 bases; unmatched bases: 4. Germline CDR1 and CDR2: SGHRS and YFSETQ. CDR3 loop: CASSLGLDADTQYF. CDR3 nucleotides: TGCGCCAGCAGCTTAGGACTAGACGCAGATACGCAGTATTTT.

This clone was counted once. V and J are TRBV6-6 and TRBJ1-1; TRBD1 matches at 8 bases. The ends lost 5 bases at V and 6 bases at J; junction bases unmatched: 8. Germline assignment: CDR1 MNHNY and CDR2 SVGAGI (reference sequence). CDR3 length: 14 residues. The CDR3 bases are TGTGCCAGCAGTAACAGGGGGGTCGGACCTGAAGCTTTCTTT. This translates into CASSNRGVGPEAFF.

V and J are TRBV5-1 and TRBJ1-2; possibly TRBD1 for D (6 bases). The length of the CDR3 is 14 residues. Trimming shortened V by 0 bases and J by 6 bases, and 12 bases separated the two germline ends. Germline V gene data show CDR1 as SGHRS and CDR2 as YFSETQ. The CDR3, as DNA: TGCGCCAGCAGCTTGGTGGCGGGGGGCGATGGCTACACCTTC. Protein product: CASSLVAGGDGYTF. Complete variable domain (other parts from reference TRBV5-1 and TRBJ1-2): KAGVTQTPRYLIKTRGQQVTLSCSPISGHRSVSWYQQTPGQGLQFLFEYFSETQRNKGNFPGRFSGRQFSNSRSEMNVSTLELGDSALYLCASSLVAGGDGYTFGSGTRLTVV.

The genes are TRBV28 and TRBJ2-6; 8 bases line up with TRBD1. The CDR3 covers 17 residues. Trimming cost V 5 bases and J 0 bases; bases outside gene matches: 6. CDR1 MDHEN and CDR2 SYDVKM come from the germline V gene. CDR3: CASSRPGGGSGANVLTF. The CDR3 DNA is TGTGCCAGCAGTAGACCAGGGGGCGGCTCTGGGGCCAACGTCCTGACTTTC.

The gene calls are TRBV7-2 and TRBJ1-3, with a weak D call TRBD1 (6 bases). Germline CDR1 is SGHTA and CDR2 is FQGNSA. The CDR3 loop spans 18 amino acids. The ends were cut back, 2 bases at V and 4 bases at J, with 21 bases in the middle. The CDR3 DNA follows: TGTGCCAGCAGCTTATTAGGTGGGGGCAGGGGTAGAGGAAACACCATATATTTT. Translated, it gives CASSLLGGGRGRGNTIYF.

The chain links TRBV5-1 to TRBJ2-6; D remains ambiguous. This CDR3 has 17 amino acids. The V end was cut by 1 base, the J end by 2 bases, with 13 bases between. From germline, CDR1 is SGHRS and CDR2 YFSETQ. The CDR3 protein is CASSLTVSITGANVLTF. DNA for the CDR3: TGCGCCAGCAGCTTGACAGTATCCATAACTGGGGCCAACGTCCTGACTTTC.

This clone was recorded a few times. The rearrangement uses TRBV28 and TRBJ1-2; perhaps TRBD1 as D (5 bases). Trimming removed 1 base at V and 5 bases at J, with 17 bases between. The CDR3 is 16 residues long. Germline CDR1 reads MDHEN; CDR2 reads SYDVKM. The CDR3, as DNA: TGTGCCAGCAGTTTATCCCCCCGCGGGGGGAAATATGGCTACACCTTC. Its protein product is CASSLSPRGGKYGYTF.